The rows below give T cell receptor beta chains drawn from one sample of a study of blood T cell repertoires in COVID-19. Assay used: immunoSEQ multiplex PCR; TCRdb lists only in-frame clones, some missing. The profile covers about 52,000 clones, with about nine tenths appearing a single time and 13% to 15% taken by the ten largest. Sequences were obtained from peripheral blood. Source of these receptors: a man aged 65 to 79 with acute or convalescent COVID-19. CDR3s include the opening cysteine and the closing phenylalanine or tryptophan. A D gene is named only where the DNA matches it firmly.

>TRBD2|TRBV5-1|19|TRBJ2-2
TGCGCCAGCAGCTTGGAGCCGTTCCTAGCGGGGGGTGACACCGGGGAGCTGTTTTTT
CASSLEPFLAGGDTGELFF
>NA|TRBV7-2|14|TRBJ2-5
TGTGCCAGCAGCTTAGGGGCAGGCGAGGGGACCCAGTACTTC
CASSLGAGEGTQYF
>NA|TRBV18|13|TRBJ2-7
TGTGCCAGCTCACCATCCGGACAGTCTGAGCAGTACTTC
CASSPSGQSEQYF
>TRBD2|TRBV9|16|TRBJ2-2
TGTGCCAGCAACAAAGGACTAGCGGGGCTCACCGGGGAGCTGTTTTTT
CASNKGLAGLTGELFF
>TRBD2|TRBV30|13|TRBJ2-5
TGTGCCTGGAGTGTGACTAGCGGAGCTGCCCAGTACTTC
CAWSVTSGAAQYF
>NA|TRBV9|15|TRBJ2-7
TGTGCCAGCAGCCTCCGGGACTCCAGCTCCTACGAGCAGTACTTC
CASSLRDSSSYEQYF
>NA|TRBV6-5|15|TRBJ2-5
TGTGCCAGCAGTTACGGGGGACTCCCTGGGGAGACCCAGTACTTC
CASSYGGLPGETQYF
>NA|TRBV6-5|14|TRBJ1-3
TGTGCCAGCAGGCAGGATCACTCTGGAAACACCATATATTTT
CASRQDHSGNTIYF
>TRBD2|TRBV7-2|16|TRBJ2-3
TGTGCCAGCAGCTTAGGCCCTAGCGGGGGAACAGATACGCAGTATTTT
CASSLGPSGGTDTQYF
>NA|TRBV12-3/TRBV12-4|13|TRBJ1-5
TGTGCCTCTAAAGGGGCGAAAAATCAGCCCCAGCATTTT
CASKGAKNQPQHF
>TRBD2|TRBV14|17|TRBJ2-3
TGTGCCAGCAGCCAAGATCTTTACGGCGGGGGGGCTAATACGCAGTATTTT
CASSQDLYGGGANTQYF
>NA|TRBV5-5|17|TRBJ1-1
TGTGCCAGCAGCTTGATGGGGCGGGGGGCAGGTAACACTGAAGCTTTCTTT
CASSLMGRGAGNTEAFF
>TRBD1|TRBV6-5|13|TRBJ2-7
TGTGCCAGCAAAACAGGGGGCTCCTACGAGCAGTACTTC
CASKTGGSYEQYF